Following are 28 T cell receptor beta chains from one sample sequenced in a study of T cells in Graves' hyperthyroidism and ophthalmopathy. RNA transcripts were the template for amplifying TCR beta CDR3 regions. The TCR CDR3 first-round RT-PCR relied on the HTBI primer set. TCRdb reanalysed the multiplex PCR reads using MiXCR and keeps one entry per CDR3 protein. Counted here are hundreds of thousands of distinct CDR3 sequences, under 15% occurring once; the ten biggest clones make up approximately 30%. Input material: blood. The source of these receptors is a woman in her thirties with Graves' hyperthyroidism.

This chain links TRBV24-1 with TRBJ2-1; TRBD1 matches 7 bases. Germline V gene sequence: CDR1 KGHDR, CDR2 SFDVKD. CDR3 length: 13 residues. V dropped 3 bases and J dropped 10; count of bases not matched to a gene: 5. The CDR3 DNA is TGTGCCACCAGTGATGACAGGGCCACCGAGCAGTTCTTC. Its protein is CATSDDRATEQFF.

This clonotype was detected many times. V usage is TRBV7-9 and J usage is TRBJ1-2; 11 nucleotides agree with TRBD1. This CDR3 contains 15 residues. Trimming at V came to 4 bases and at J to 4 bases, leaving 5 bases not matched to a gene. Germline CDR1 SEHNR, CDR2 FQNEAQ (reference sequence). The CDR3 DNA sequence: TGTGCCAGCAGCTCGGGGACAGGGGGAATCTATGGCTACACCTTC. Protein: CASSSGTGGIYGYTF.

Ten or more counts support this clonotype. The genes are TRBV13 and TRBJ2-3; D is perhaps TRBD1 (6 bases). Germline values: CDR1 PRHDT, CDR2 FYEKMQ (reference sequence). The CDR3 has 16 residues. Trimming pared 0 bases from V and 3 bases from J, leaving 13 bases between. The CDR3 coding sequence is TGTGCCAGCAGCTTAGGCGAGGCAGGGGAAACAGATACGCAGTATTTT. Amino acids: CASSLGEAGETDTQYF.

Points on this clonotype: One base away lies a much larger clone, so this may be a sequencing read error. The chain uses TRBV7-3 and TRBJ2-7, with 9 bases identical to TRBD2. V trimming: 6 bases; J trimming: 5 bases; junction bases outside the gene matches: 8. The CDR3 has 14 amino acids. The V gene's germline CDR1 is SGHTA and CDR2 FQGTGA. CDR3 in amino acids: CASSLSGRNHEQYF. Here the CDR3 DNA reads TGTGCCAGCAGTCTAAGCGGGAGGAACCACGAGCAGTACTTC.

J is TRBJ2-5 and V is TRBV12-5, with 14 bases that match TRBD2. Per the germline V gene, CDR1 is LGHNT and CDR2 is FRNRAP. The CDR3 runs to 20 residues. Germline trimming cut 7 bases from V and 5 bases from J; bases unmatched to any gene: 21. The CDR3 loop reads CASALQTGLAGEGRGETQYF. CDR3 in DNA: TGTGCTAGTGCCCTACAGACGGGACTAGCGGGAGAAGGTAGAGGGGAGACCCAGTACTTC.

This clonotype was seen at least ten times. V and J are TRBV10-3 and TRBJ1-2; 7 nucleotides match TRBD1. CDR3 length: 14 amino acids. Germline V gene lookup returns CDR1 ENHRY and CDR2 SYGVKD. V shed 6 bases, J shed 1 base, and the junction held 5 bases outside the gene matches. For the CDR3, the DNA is TGTGCCATCAGCCAGGGGGGGGATAACTATGGCTACACCTTC. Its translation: CAISQGGDNYGYTF.

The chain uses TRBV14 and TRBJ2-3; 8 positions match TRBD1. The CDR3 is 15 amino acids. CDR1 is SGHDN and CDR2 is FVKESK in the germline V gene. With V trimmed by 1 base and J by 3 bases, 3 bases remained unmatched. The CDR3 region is CASSQGTGRTDTQYF. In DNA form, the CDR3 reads TGTGCCAGCAGCCAAGGGACAGGGCGGACAGATACGCAGTATTTT.

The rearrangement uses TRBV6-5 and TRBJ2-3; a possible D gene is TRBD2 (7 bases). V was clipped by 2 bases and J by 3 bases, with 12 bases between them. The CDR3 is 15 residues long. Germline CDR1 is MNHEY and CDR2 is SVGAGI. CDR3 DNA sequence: TGTGCCAGCAGTTACGTGAGGGGGGGGACAGATACGCAGTATTTT. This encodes CASSYVRGGTDTQYF.

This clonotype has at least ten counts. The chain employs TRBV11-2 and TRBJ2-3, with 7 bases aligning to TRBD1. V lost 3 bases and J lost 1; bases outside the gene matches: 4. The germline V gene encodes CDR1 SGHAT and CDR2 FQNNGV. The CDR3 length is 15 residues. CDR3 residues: CASSFKGAGTDTQYF. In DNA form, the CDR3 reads TGTGCCAGCAGCTTTAAGGGGGCGGGCACAGATACGCAGTATTTT.

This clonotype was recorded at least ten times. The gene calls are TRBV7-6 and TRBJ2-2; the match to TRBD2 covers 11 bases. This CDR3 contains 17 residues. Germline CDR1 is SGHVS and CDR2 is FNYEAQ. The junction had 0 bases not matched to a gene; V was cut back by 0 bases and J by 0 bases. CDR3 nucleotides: TGTGCCAGCAGCTTAGCGGGACTAGCGGCGAACACCGGGGAGCTGTTTTTT. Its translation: CASSLAGLAANTGELFF.

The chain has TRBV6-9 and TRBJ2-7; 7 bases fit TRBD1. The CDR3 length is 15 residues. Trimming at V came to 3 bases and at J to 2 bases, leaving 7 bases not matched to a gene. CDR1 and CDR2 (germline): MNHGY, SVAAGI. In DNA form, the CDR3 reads TGTGCCAGCAGTTACCGCCCGGACAGGCCCTACGAGCAGTACTTC. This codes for CASSYRPDRPYEQYF.

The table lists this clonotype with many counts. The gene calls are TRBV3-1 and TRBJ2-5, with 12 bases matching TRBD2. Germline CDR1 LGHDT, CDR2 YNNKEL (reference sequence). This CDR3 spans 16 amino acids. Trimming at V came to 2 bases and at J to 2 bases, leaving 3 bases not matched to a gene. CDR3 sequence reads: CASSQTTSGRQETQYF. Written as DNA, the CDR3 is TGTGCCAGCAGCCAAACAACTAGCGGGAGGCAAGAGACCCAGTACTTC.

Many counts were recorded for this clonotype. The CDR3 spells CATSPASGTYNEQFF. The CDR3 nucleotides read TGTGCCACCAGCCCGGCTAGCGGGACCTACAATGAGCAGTTCTTC. V usage is TRBV15 and J usage is TRBJ2-1; 9 nucleotides agree with TRBD2. Germline CDR1 LNHNV, CDR2 YYDKDF (reference sequence). The CDR3 runs 15 residues. V shed 5 bases, J shed 2 bases, and the junction held 4 bases outside the gene matches.

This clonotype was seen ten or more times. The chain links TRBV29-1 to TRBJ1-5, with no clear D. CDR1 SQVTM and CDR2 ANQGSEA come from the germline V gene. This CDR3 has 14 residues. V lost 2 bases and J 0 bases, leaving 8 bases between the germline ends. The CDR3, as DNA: TGCAGCGTTGAATCCGGGGATAGCAATCAGCCCCAGCATTTT. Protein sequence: CSVESGDSNQPQHF.

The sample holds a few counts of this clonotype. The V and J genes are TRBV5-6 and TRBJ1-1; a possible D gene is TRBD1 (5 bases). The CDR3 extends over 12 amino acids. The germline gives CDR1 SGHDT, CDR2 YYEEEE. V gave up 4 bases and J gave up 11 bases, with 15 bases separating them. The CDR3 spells CASSLGAVQAFF. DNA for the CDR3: TGTGCCAGCAGCCTCGGGGCGGTGCAGGCTTTCTTT.

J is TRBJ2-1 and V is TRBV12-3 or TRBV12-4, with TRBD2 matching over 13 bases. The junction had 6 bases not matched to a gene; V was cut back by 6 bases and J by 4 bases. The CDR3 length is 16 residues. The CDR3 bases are TGTGCCAGCAGCCGGACTAGCGGGAGTAGGTACAATGAGCAGTTCTTC. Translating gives CASSRTSGSRYNEQFF.

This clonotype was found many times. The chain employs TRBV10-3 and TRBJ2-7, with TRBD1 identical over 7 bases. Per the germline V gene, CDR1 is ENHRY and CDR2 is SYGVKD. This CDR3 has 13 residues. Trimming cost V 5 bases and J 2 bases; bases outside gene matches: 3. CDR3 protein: CAISTTGTYEQYF. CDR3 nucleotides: TGTGCCATCAGTACGACAGGGACCTACGAGCAGTACTTC.

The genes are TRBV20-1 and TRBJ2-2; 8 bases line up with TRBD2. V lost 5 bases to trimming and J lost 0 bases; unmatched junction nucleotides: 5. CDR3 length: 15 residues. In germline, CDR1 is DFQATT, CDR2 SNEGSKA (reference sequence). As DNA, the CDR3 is TGCAGTGCTCCCATAGCGGGGACGAACACCGGGGAGCTGTTTTTT. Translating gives CSAPIAGTNTGELFF.

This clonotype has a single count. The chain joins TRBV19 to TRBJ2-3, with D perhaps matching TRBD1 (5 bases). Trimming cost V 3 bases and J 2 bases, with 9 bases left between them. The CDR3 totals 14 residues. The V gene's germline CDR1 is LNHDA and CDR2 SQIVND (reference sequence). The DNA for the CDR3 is TGTGCCAGTAGTATGGTAGGGGTCACAGATACGCAGTATTTT. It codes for CASSMVGVTDTQYF.

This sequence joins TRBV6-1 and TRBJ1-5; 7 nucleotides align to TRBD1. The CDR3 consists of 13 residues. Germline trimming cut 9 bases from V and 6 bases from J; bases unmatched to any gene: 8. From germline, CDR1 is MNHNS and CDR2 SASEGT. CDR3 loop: CASFRQGGQPQHF. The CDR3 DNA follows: TGTGCCAGTTTTCGACAGGGTGGTCAGCCCCAGCATTTT.

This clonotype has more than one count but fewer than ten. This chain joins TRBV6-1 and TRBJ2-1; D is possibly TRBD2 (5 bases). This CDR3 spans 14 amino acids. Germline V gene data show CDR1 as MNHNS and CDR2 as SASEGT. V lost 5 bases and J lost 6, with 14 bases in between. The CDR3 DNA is TGTGCCAGCAGTCCGGGATACCAGGTCAATGAGCAGTTCTTC. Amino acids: CASSPGYQVNEQFF.

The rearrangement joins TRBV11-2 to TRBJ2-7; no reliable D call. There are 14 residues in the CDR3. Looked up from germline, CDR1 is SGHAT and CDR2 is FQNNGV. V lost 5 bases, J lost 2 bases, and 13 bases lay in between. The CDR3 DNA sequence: TGTGCCAGCAGCCCGGGCCTTACTACCTACGAGCAGTACTTC. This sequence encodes CASSPGLTTYEQYF.

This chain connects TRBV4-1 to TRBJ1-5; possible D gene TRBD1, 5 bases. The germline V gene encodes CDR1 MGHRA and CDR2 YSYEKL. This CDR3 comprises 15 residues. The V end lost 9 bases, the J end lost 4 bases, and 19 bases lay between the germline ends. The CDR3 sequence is CASGGGGYMNQPQHF. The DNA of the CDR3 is TGCGCCAGTGGGGGGGGGGGGTATATGAATCAGCCCCAGCATTTT.

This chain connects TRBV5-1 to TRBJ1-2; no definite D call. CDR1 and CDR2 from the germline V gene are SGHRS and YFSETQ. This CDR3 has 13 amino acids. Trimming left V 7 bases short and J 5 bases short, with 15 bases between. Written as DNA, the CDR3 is TGCGCCAGCGGGCTAGATAAAGGTTATGGCTACACCTTC. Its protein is CASGLDKGYGYTF.

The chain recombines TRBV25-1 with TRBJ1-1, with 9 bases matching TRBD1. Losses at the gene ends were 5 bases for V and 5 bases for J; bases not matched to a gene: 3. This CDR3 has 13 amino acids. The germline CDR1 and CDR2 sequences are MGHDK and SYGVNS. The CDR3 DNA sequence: TGTGCCAGCAGTCGGACAGGGGTTACTGAAGCTTTCTTT. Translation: CASSRTGVTEAFF.

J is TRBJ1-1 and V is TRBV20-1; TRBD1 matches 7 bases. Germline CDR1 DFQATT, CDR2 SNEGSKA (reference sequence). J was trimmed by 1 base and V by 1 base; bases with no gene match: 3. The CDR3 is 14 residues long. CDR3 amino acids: CSARVPGGNTEAFF. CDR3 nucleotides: TGCAGTGCTAGAGTCCCAGGGGGGAACACTGAAGCTTTCTTT.

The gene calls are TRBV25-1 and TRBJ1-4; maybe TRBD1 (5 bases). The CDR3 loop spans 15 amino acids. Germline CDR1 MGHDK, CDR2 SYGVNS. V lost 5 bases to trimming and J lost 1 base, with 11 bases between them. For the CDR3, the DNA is TGTGCCAGCAGTACAAGTGGGGGAACTAATGAAAAACTGTTTTTT. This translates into CASSTSGGTNEKLFF.

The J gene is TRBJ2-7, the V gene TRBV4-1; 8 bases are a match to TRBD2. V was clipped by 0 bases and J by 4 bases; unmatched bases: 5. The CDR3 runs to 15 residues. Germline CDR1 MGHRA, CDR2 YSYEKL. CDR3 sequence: CASSQEREEEYEQYF. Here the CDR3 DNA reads TGCGCCAGCAGCCAAGAGCGGGAGGAAGAATACGAGCAGTACTTC.